One and the same sample provided the 10 T cell receptor beta chains below, sequenced in a study of T cells in Graves' hyperthyroidism and ophthalmopathy. RNA transcripts yielded amplified TCR beta CDR3 regions. First-round RT-PCR of the TCR CDR3 relied on the HTBI primer set. TCRdb re-called the multiplex PCR reads through MiXCR, storing one row per CDR3 protein. The data hold about 520,000 distinct CDR3 sequences, with approximately 25% observed a single time. Specimen: blood. These receptors were taken from a young woman with Graves' ophthalmopathy.

Remarks on this clonotype: One junction end does not reproduce the germline sequence, and a read error may be involved. DNA of the CDR3: TGTGCCAGCAGTTATGTGAGTGTCCCGAGGGAGCCTCAGCATTTT. Protein product: CASSYVSVPREPQHF. The chain combines TRBV6-2 or TRBV6-3 with TRBJ1-5; D is uncertain. CDR3 length: 15 residues. The germline V gene encodes CDR1 MNHEY and CDR2 SVGEGT.

This clonotype was found many times. This chain's CDR3 is CASSTRLRTGQVQPQHF. In nucleotides, the CDR3 is TGTGCCAGTAGTACCAGGTTGCGGACAGGACAGGTTCAGCCCCAGCATTTT. This chain joins TRBV19 and TRBJ1-5, with 7 nucleotides matching TRBD1. Per germline, CDR1 LNHDA and CDR2 SQIVND (reference sequence). J was trimmed by 6 bases and V by 4 bases; bases with no gene match: 15. This CDR3 is built from 17 residues.

The chain is built from TRBV9 and TRBJ2-7; no clear D. The germline CDR1 and CDR2 sequences are SGDLS and YYNGEE. Trimming stripped 0 bases from V and 5 bases from J, with 18 bases between. This CDR3 has 16 amino acids. The CDR3 protein is CASSVDAHSRADEQYF. For the CDR3, the DNA is TGTGCCAGCAGCGTAGATGCTCATTCAAGGGCGGACGAGCAGTACTTC.

A few counts support this clonotype. Here the CDR3 DNA reads TGTGCCACCGGGACAGGGGAAAGCAACGAGCAGTACTTC. This encodes CATGTGESNEQYF. The gene calls are TRBV6-4 and TRBJ2-7; 10 positions agree with TRBD1. Germline V gives CDR1 MRHNA, CDR2 SNTAGT. This CDR3 has 13 amino acids. V lost 10 bases to trimming and J lost 5 bases; unmatched junction nucleotides: 8.

On this clonotype: A clone one base away is much larger, so this may be a read error. This chain links TRBV27 with TRBJ2-7, with D perhaps TRBD2 (5 bases). This CDR3 has 14 residues. CDR1 is MNHEY and CDR2 is SMNVEV in the germline V gene (reference sequence). V lost 6 bases and J 3 bases, leaving 15 bases between the germline ends. CDR3 amino acids: CASSLGNGDYEQYF. The CDR3 coding sequence is TGTGCCAGCAGCCTTGGTAACGGGGACTACGAGCAGTACTTC.

This clonotype was seen ten or more times. This rearrangement joins TRBV6-5 to TRBJ2-7; the D call may be TRBD1 or TRBD2 (5 bases each). Per the germline V gene, CDR1 is MNHEY and CDR2 is SVGAGI. The CDR3 spans 14 residues. Trimming removed 4 bases at V and 0 bases at J, with 10 bases between. CDR3 DNA sequence: TGTGCCAGCAGTTGGGACCCTAGCTCCTACGAGCAGTACTTC. It encodes CASSWDPSSYEQYF.

This clonotype occurred many times. The chain carries TRBV18 and TRBJ1-5; D is undetermined. CDR3 length: 15 residues. V was cut by 4 bases and J by 3 bases, with 13 bases left in between. The V gene's germline CDR1 is KGHSH and CDR2 LQKENI. CDR3: CASSLQESHNQPQHF. DNA of the CDR3: TGTGCCAGCTCACTCCAAGAGAGTCACAATCAGCCCCAGCATTTT.

This clonotype has just a few counts. The gene calls are TRBV10-3 and TRBJ2-6; TRBD1 aligns across 7 bases. CDR3 size: 15 residues. Germline trimming cut 10 bases from V and 4 bases from J; bases unmatched to any gene: 10. CDR1 and CDR2 from the germline V gene are ENHRY and SYGVKD. The CDR3 DNA follows: TGTGCCACCTCTAACGACAGGGCCGGGGCCAACGTCCTGACTTTC. It yields the protein CATSNDRAGANVLTF.

The V gene is TRBV6-4, the J gene TRBJ1-1; D possibly corresponds to TRBD1 (5 bases). With 2 bases removed from V and 1 base from J, the gap between germline ends came to 8 bases. The CDR3 length is 14 residues. The germline gives CDR1 MRHNA, CDR2 SNTAGT. The CDR3 coding sequence is TGTGCCAGCAGTGACGGGGCAGAGAACACTGAAGCTTTCTTT. Amino acid sequence: CASSDGAENTEAFF.

This clonotype has a count of ten or more. The V call is TRBV6-1, the J call TRBJ2-2, with D unresolved. Trimming shortened V by 3 bases and J by 9 bases, and 8 bases separated the two germline ends. The germline CDR1 and CDR2 sequences are MNHNS and SASEGT. The CDR3 is 12 amino acids. The CDR3 here is CASSEPIRELFF. Written as DNA, the CDR3 is TGTGCCAGCAGTGAGCCGATACGGGAGCTGTTTTTT.